The next 2 T cell receptor beta chains were all read from a single sample in a study of blood T cell repertoires in COVID-19. Using immunoSEQ multiplex PCR, the repertoire was profiled, and TCRdb retains in-frame clones only, with some absent. The table includes 200,000 to 250,000 clones, almost 90% detected once. The sample taken for sequencing was peripheral blood. The source of these receptors is a man younger than 35 with active or convalescent COVID-19.

The chain employs TRBV3-1 (or the pseudogene TRBV3-2) and TRBJ2-7; no definite D call. This CDR3 has 12 residues. Germline CDR1 and CDR2: LGHDT and YNNKEL (reference sequence). V lost 0 bases to trimming and J lost 5 bases, with 5 bases between them. CDR3 DNA: TGTGCCAGCAGCCAAGAACTCCACGAGCAGTACTTC. It specifies CASSQELHEQYF.

A single count supports this clone. The rearrangement links TRBV28 to TRBJ2-7; D is ambiguous. Germline V gives CDR1 MDHEN, CDR2 SYDVKM. The CDR3 runs 14 residues. The ends were cut back, 7 bases at V and 3 bases at J, with 16 bases in the middle. CDR3 protein: CASIRQNSLYEQYF. The DNA for the CDR3 is TGTGCCAGCATCAGGCAGAACTCCCTCTACGAGCAGTACTTC.